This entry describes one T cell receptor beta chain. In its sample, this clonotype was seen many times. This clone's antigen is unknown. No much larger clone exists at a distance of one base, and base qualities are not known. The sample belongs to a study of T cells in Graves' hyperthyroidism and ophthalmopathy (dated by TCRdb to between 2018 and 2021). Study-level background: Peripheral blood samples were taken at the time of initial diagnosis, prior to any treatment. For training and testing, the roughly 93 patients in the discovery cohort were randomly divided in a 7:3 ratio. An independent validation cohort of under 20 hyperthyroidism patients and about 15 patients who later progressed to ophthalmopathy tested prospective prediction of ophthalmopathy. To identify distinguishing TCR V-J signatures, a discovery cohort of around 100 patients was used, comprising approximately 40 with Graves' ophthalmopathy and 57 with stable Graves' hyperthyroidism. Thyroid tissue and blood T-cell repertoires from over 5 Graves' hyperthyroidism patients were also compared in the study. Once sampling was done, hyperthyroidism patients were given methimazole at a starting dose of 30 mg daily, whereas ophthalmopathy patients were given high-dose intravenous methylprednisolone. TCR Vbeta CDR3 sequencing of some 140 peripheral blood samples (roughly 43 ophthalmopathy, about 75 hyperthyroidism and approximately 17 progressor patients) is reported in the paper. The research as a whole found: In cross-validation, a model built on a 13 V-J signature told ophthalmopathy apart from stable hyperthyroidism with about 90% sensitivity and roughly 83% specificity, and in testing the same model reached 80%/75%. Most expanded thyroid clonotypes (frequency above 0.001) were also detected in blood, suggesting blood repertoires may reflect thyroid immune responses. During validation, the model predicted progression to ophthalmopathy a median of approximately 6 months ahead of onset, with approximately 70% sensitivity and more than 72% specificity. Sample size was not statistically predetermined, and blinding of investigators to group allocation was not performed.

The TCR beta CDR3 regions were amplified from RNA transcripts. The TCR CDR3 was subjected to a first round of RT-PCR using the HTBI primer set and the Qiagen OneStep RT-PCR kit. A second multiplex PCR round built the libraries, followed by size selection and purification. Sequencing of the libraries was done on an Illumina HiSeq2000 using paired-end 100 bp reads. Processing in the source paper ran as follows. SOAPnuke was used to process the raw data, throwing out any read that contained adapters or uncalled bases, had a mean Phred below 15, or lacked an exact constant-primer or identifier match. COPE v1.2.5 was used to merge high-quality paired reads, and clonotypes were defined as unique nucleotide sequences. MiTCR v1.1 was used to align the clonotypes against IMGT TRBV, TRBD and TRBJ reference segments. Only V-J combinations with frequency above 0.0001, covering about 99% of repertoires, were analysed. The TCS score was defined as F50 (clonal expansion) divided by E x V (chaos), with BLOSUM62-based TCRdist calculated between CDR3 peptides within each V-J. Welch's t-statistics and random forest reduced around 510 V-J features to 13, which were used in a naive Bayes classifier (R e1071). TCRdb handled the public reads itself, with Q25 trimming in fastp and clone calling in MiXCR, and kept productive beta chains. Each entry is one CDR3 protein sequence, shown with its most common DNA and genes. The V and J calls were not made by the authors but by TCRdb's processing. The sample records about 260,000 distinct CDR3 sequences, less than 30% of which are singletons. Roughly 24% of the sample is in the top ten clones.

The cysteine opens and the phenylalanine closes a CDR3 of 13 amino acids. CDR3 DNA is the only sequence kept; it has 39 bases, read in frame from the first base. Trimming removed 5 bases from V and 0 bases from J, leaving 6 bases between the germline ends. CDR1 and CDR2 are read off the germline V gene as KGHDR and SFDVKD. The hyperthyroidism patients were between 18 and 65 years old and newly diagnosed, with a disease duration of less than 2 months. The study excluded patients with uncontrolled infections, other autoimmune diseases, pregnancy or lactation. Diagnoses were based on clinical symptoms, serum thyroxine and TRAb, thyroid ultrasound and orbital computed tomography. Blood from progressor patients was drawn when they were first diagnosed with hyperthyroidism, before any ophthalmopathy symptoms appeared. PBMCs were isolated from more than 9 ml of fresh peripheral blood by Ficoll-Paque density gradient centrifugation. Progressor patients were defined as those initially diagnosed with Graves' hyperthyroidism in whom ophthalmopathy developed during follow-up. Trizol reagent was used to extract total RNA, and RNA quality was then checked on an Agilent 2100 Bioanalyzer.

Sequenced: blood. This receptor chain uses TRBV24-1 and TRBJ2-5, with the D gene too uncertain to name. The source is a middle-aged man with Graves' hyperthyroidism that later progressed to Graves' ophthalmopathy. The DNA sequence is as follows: TGTGCCACCAGTGCAGTACACCAAGAGACCCAGTACTTC. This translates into CATSAVHQETQYF.